This passage covers 25 T cell receptor beta chains from one sample sequenced in a study of graft-versus-host responses after intestinal transplantation. These receptors lack a known antigen. The protocol was immunoSEQ multiplex PCR, while the TCRdb copy is restricted to in-frame clones and leaves out a portion. Of 85,000 to 130,000 clones in the sample, over 75% were seen once. The source material was unstimulated CD4+ T cells sorted from spleen or lymph node cells, sampled before intestinal transplant. The receptors derive from a human donor who received an intestinal transplant.

The V gene is TRBV27, the J gene TRBJ1-6; D is possibly TRBD1 (6 bases). The CDR3 contains 13 residues. Germline CDR1 MNHEY, CDR2 SMNVEV (reference sequence). V lost 4 bases to trimming and J lost 11 bases, with 12 bases between them. Here the CDR3 DNA reads TGTGCCAGCAGTTCGGGACACAGGGCACCCCTCCACTTT. It yields the protein CASSSGHRAPLHF.

This clone appeared once. The J gene is TRBJ1-5, the V gene TRBV7-9; tentative D call: TRBD1 (6 bases). CDR1 and CDR2 from the germline V gene are SEHNR and FQNEAQ (reference sequence). CDR3 length: 15 amino acids. Trimming shortened V by 1 base and J by 4 bases, and 11 bases separated the two germline ends. The CDR3 nucleotides are TGTGCCAGCAGCTTAGGCCAGGGGCTAAATCAGCCCCAGCATTTT. The encoded protein is CASSLGQGLNQPQHF. Looking up the rest from reference TRBV7-9 and TRBJ1-5 gives the full variable domain: DTGVSQNPRHKITKRGQNVTFRCDPISEHNRLYWYRQTLGQGPEFLTYFQNEAQLEKSRLLSDRFSAERPKGSFSTLEIQRTEQGDSAMYLCASSLGQGLNQPQHFGDGTRLSIL.

CDR3 amino acids: CASSYEKTSFKNIQYF. In nucleotides, the CDR3 is TGCGCCAGCAGCTACGAAAAAACTAGTTTCAAAAACATTCAGTACTTC. This chain links TRBV4-1 with TRBJ2-4, with D tentatively TRBD2 (5 bases). The V gene lost 5 bases and the J gene lost 3 bases, with 17 bases spanning the gap. The CDR3 loop spans 16 amino acids. Looked up from germline, CDR1 is MGHRA and CDR2 is YSYEKL.

The chain combines TRBV6-6 with TRBJ2-7; a possible D gene is TRBD1 (6 bases). The CDR3 sequence is 13 residues long. Germline V CDR1 and CDR2: MNHNY, SVGAGI (reference sequence). V lost 4 bases, J lost 2 bases, and 9 bases lay in between. The CDR3 nucleotides read TGTGCCAGCAGTTCAGGGGTAACCTACGAGCAGTACTTC. This sequence encodes CASSSGVTYEQYF.

The J gene is TRBJ2-3, the V gene TRBV6-5, with D tentatively TRBD1 or TRBD2 (5 bases each). This CDR3 spans 15 amino acids. Germline loops: CDR1 MNHEY, CDR2 SVGAGI. The V gene lost 7 bases and the J gene lost 2 bases, with 16 bases spanning the gap. The CDR3 DNA sequence: TGTGCCAGCACCCCCTGGGGGAGAACCACAGATACGCAGTATTTT. This translates into CASTPWGRTTDTQYF.

In its sample, this clone was seen once. The chain combines TRBV5-1 with TRBJ2-5, with 7 nucleotides matching TRBD2. The CDR3 sequence is 14 residues long. Germline trimming cut 2 bases from V and 4 bases from J; bases unmatched to any gene: 5. Per germline, CDR1 SGHRS and CDR2 YFSETQ. This CDR3 is CASSLGGRGETQYF. In DNA form, the CDR3 reads TGCGCCAGCAGCTTAGGCGGGAGAGGAGAGACCCAGTACTTC.

On this clone: At the DNA level, this CDR3 is encoded by other sequences in the same sample as well. The chain uses TRBV6-1 and TRBJ2-5; D possibly matches TRBD1 or TRBD2 (5 bases each). Trimming pared 2 bases from V and 0 bases from J, leaving 16 bases between. Germline lookup yields CDR1 MNHNS and CDR2 SASEGT. This CDR3 comprises 17 residues. As DNA, the CDR3 is TGTGCCAGCAGTGAAAAACGAGGGGTCCAGTACCAAGAGACCCAGTACTTC. Its protein is CASSEKRGVQYQETQYF.

The rearrangement links TRBV27 to TRBJ2-2; D not certain. Trimming removed 3 bases at V and 6 bases at J, with 8 bases between. Germline CDR1 MNHEY, CDR2 SMNVEV (reference sequence). This CDR3 region has 13 residues. The CDR3 DNA sequence: TGTGCCAGCAGTTTGATTAGCTCCGGGGAGCTGTTTTTT. This gives the protein CASSLISSGELFF.

The genes are TRBV5-6 and TRBJ1-5; 9 bases are a match to TRBD1. The CDR3 loop spans 16 amino acids. Per the germline V gene, CDR1 is SGHDT and CDR2 is YYEEEE. V trimming: 4 bases; J trimming: 4 bases; junction bases outside the gene matches: 9. DNA for the CDR3: TGTGCCAGCAGCCTGGCGGGACAGGGATTTAATCAGCCCCAGCATTTT. Translated, it gives CASSLAGQGFNQPQHF.

The V and J genes are TRBV29-1 and TRBJ2-3; TRBD2 matches 7 bases. The V gene end was trimmed by 4 bases and the J gene end by 2 bases; junction bases not matched to a gene: 6. In germline, CDR1 is SQVTM, CDR2 ANQGSEA. The CDR3 runs 14 residues. CDR3 nucleotide sequence: TGCAGCGTTGCCCCAGCGGGGTCCACAGATACGCAGTATTTT. This codes for CSVAPAGSTDTQYF.

V usage is TRBV7-2 and J usage is TRBJ2-3, with D possibly TRBD1 on 5 matching bases. This CDR3 has 15 amino acids. Between the trimmed V and J ends, which lost 6 bases and 1 base, there was a span of 14 bases. The germline gives CDR1 SGHTA, CDR2 FQGNSA. CDR3 loop: CASRYPGMRTDTQYF. CDR3 in DNA: TGTGCCAGCAGATACCCAGGGATGCGCACAGATACGCAGTATTTT. The whole variable domain, filled in from reference TRBV7-2 and TRBJ2-3, reads GAGVSQSPSNKVTEKGKDVELRCDPISGHTALYWYRQSLGQGLEFLIYFQGNSAPDKSGLPSDRFSAERTGGSVSTLTIQRTQQEDSAVYLCASRYPGMRTDTQYFGPGTRLTVL.

This clone was recorded only once. The chain joins TRBV7-9 to TRBJ1-6; 7 bases map to TRBD1. Germline CDR1 SEHNR, CDR2 FQNEAQ (reference sequence). There are 16 residues in the CDR3. With 1 base clipped from V and 5 bases from J, the junction kept 5 bases outside the gene matches. The CDR3 region has the DNA TGTGCCAGCAGCTTAGACAGGGGAATAAATAATTCACCCCTCCACTTT. This encodes CASSLDRGINNSPLHF.

The chain joins TRBV11-2 to TRBJ1-3, with 8 bases matching TRBD1. This CDR3 contains 15 residues. V trimming: 5 bases; J trimming: 0 bases; junction bases outside the gene matches: 3. Germline values: CDR1 SGHAT, CDR2 FQNNGV. The CDR3 region is CASSRTGSSGNTIYF. The CDR3 DNA sequence: TGTGCCAGCAGCCGGACAGGGAGCTCTGGAAACACCATATATTTT.

The J gene is TRBJ2-7, the V gene TRBV10-1; weak D call: TRBD1 (5 bases). Trimming pared 2 bases from V and 4 bases from J, leaving 12 bases between. The V gene's germline CDR1 is WNHNN and CDR2 SYGVQD (reference sequence). The CDR3 runs 14 residues. DNA for the CDR3: TGCGCCAGCAGTGAGGGAGACAGTTTTTACGAGCAGTACTTC. This gives the protein CASSEGDSFYEQYF.

This chain connects TRBV27 to TRBJ1-6; a possible D gene is TRBD1 (6 bases). Germline assignment: CDR1 MNHEY and CDR2 SMNVEV (reference sequence). The V gene lost 6 bases and the J gene lost 10 bases, with 22 bases spanning the gap. The CDR3 has 16 amino acids. The CDR3 spells CASRYRPGQRASPLHF. The CDR3 DNA sequence: TGTGCCAGCAGATACAGACCGGGACAAAGAGCCTCACCCCTCCACTTT.

The chain carries TRBV2 and TRBJ2-5; 8 positions match TRBD1. Germline-derived CDR1 and CDR2 are SNHLY and FYNNEI. The V gene end was trimmed by 5 bases and the J gene end by 5 bases; junction bases not matched to a gene: 4. The CDR3 runs 13 residues. CDR3 bases: TGTGCCAGCAGTAGACAGGGGTGGGAGACCCAGTACTTC. Protein product: CASSRQGWETQYF.

The J gene is TRBJ1-5, the V gene TRBV5-5; TRBD1 might be the D (5 bases). Germline V gives CDR1 SGHKS, CDR2 YYEKEE (reference sequence). CDR3 length: 15 residues. The V end lost 0 bases, the J end lost 6 bases, and 13 bases lay between the germline ends. CDR3 DNA sequence: TGTGCCAGCAGCTTGGAACAGGTACTAAGTCAGCCCCAGCATTTT. It codes for CASSLEQVLSQPQHF.

The chain links TRBV7-3 to TRBJ2-1; TRBD1 or TRBD2 may be the D gene (5 bases each). The CDR3 runs 13 residues. Trimming pared 5 bases from V and 5 bases from J, leaving 10 bases between. The germline gives CDR1 SGHTA, CDR2 FQGTGA. CDR3 DNA: TGTGCCAGCAGCCCGGGACCAAACAATGAGCAGTTCTTC. Translating gives CASSPGPNNEQFF.

The rearrangement links TRBV5-1 to TRBJ2-7, with a possible D match to TRBD1 (6 bases). The CDR3 runs 13 residues. V dropped 3 bases and J dropped 5 bases, with 12 bases sitting between them. Germline assignment: CDR1 SGHRS and CDR2 YFSETQ. The CDR3 loop reads CASSSNRVDEQYF. The CDR3 DNA reads as TGCGCCAGCAGCTCGAACAGGGTGGACGAGCAGTACTTC.

This chain uses TRBV2 with TRBJ2-2; TRBD1 is a possible D gene (6 bases). This CDR3 is built from 15 residues. Per germline, CDR1 SNHLY and CDR2 FYNNEI. The V end lost 4 bases, the J end lost 0 bases, and 9 bases lay between the germline ends. The CDR3 loop is CASSVEGANTGELFF. The CDR3 nucleotides are TGTGCCAGCAGTGTAGAGGGGGCGAACACCGGGGAGCTGTTTTTT.

J is TRBJ2-7 and V is TRBV5-6; 12 bases agree with TRBD1. The V gene's germline CDR1 is SGHDT and CDR2 YYEEEE. This CDR3 is built from 14 residues. The V gene end was trimmed by 6 bases and the J gene end by 5 bases; junction bases not matched to a gene: 6. The CDR3 loop reads CASIPGTGGDEQYF. CDR3 DNA sequence: TGTGCCAGCATCCCCGGGACAGGGGGCGACGAGCAGTACTTC.

The V call is TRBV6-1, the J call TRBJ1-2, with 8 bases identical to TRBD1. Trimming at V came to 6 bases and at J to 2 bases, leaving 5 bases not matched to a gene. This CDR3 region has 14 residues. The germline CDR1 and CDR2 sequences are MNHNS and SASEGT. For the CDR3, the DNA is TGTGCCAGCAGCAGGGGACAGGCCAACTATGGCTACACCTTC. It codes for CASSRGQANYGYTF.

The rearrangement joins TRBV5-1 to TRBJ2-5; unclear D gene. V lost 1 base and J lost 3, with 7 bases in between. Looked up from germline, CDR1 is SGHRS and CDR2 is YFSETQ. The length of the CDR3 is 13 residues. As DNA, the CDR3 is TGCGCCAGCAGCTTGAGTCGGGAAGAGACCCAGTACTTC. Translated, it gives CASSLSREETQYF.

J is TRBJ2-7 and V is TRBV27, with D unclear. V shed 1 base and J shed 4 bases, with 20 bases lying between them. The CDR3 consists of 17 residues. The V gene's germline CDR1 is MNHEY and CDR2 SMNVEV (reference sequence). CDR3 residues: CASSLYPSTFTVYEQYF. CDR3 sequence (DNA): TGTGCCAGCAGTTTATACCCAAGTACCTTCACCGTTTACGAGCAGTACTTC.

In regard to this clone: The same CDR3 can be traced to other DNA sequences in this sample. The V and J genes are TRBV6-1 and TRBJ1-6; 10 bases agree with TRBD1. The J segment lost 8 bases and the V segment lost 3 bases, leaving 1 base of the junction unmatched. The CDR3 totals 14 residues. The V gene's germline CDR1 is MNHNS and CDR2 SASEGT. The CDR3: CASSEDRGDSPLHF. The CDR3 nucleotides are TGTGCCAGCAGTGAGGACAGGGGGGATTCACCCCTCCACTTT.